This TCR beta chain comes out of a study of blood T cells in healthy people across ages. Background on the study: Using template switching, researchers captured about one barcoded beta molecule for each two T cells.

Study results and caveats: Diversity of TCR beta correlated strongly with naive T cell percentage.

It was with a sample-barcoded 5' primer and a J-beta primer mix that a second PCR of about 7 to 12 cycles was run. One entry per CDR3 protein, called by TCRdb with MiXCR from the 5' RACE reads. The table lists hundreds of thousands of distinct CDR3 sequences, about 56% of them singletons. Unmatched junction bases numbered 8, after V lost 6 bases and J lost 10 bases. The CDR3 consists of 14 residues. Germline values: CDR1 DFQATT, CDR2 SNEGSKA (reference sequence). Details on this clonotype: Its antigen is not identified.

Russia was home to the donors, healthy Caucasian individuals aged roughly 6 to 90. The chain carries TRBV20-1 and TRBJ2-1, with TRBD2 matching 14 bases. The TCR comes from a man aged 35 to 55 in good health. The material sequenced was blood. The CDR3 sequence: CSAAPGLAGVEQFF. The CDR3 DNA reads as TGCAGTGCCGCTCCGGGACTAGCGGGGGTCGAGCAGTTCTTC.